These T cell receptor beta chains were read from a single sample in a study of control samples from healthy donors and cancer patients. The repertoire was sequenced with immunoSEQ multiplex PCR; TCRdb's copy has only in-frame clones and lacks some. The sample lists about 35,000 clones; 80% to 95% were seen once. Sample: PBMCs. The source of these receptors is a man in his forties or fifties with colorectal cancer. The CDR3 runs from the conserved cysteine through the conserved F or W. D genes are given only for firm matches. Size tells how often a clone was seen (once, few, many) or the class of an expanded clone, and some rows leave it out.

TRBJ2-1	.	TRBD1	TRBV30	TGTGCCTGGGCGCCGGGACAGGGCTACAATGAGCAGTTCTTC	CAWAPGQGYNEQFF
TRBJ2-7	.	TRBD1	TRBV9	TGTGCCAGCAGCCCCCGACTCTCGACAGGGTACGACGAGCAGTACTTC	CASSPRLSTGYDEQYF
TRBJ2-7	.	TRBD2	TRBV19	TGTGCCAGTAGTATGGGACTAGCTGGCGAGCAGTACTTC	CASSMGLAGEQYF
TRBJ1-1	.	.	TRBV6-4	TGTGCCAGCAGTGCCGATCCAGGGGTCACTGAAGCTTTCTTT	CASSADPGVTEAFF
TRBJ1-6	.	TRBD1	TRBV7-2	TGTGCCAGCAGCTTAGTTTCAGGGGGCTCCTATAATTCACCCCTCCACTTT	CASSLVSGGSYNSPLHF
TRBJ2-7	.	.	TRBV27	TGTGCCAGCAGTTTCCGGCCAAGGGCATACGAGCAGTACTTC	CASSFRPRAYEQYF
TRBJ2-7	.	.	TRBV3-1/TRBV3-2	TGTGCCAGCAGCCAAGATGGATATCCTTCCTACGAGCAGTACTTC	CASSQDGYPSYEQYF
TRBJ2-2	.	TRBD2	TRBV19	TGTGCCACCGCCGGGGGGGCGCGGGGAGAGACCGGGGAGCTGTTTTTT	CATAGGARGETGELFF
TRBJ1-2	.	TRBD1	TRBV3-1/TRBV3-2	TGTGCCAGCAGAAACAGGGGATCCGGTGGCTACACCTTC	CASRNRGSGGYTF
TRBJ1-1	.	.	TRBV3-1/TRBV3-2	TGTGCCAGCAGCCAAAGAATGGGGGCGGGGAACACTGAAGCTTTCTTT	CASSQRMGAGNTEAFF
TRBJ1-2	.	TRBD1	TRBV12-5	TGTGCTAGTGGTCAGACGGGACAGGGTTGGATCAACTATGGCTACACCTTC	CASGQTGQGWINYGYTF
TRBJ2-3	.	.	TRBV6-6	TGTGCCAGCGGGCTGCGTCACACAGATACGCAGTATTTT	CASGLRHTDTQYF
TRBJ1-6	.	TRBD1	TRBV30	TGTGCCTGGAACGGACAGGGGGCTTATTCACCCCTCCACTTT	CAWNGQGAYSPLHF
TRBJ1-1	.	.	TRBV9	TGTGCCAGCAGCCCAGGGCAGGTGAACACTGAAGCTTTCTTT	CASSPGQVNTEAFF
TRBJ2-1	.	.	TRBV27	TGTGCCAGCAGTCCCTGGGGGACATCTTTCTACAATGAGCAGTTCTTC	CASSPWGTSFYNEQFF
TRBJ1-5	.	.	TRBV3-1/TRBV3-2	TGTGCCAGCAGCCATCAGGGGAATCAGCCCCAGCATTTT	CASSHQGNQPQHF
TRBJ1-2	.	TRBD1	TRBV5-4	TGTGCCAGCAGCCCCGGGGGAGGACAGGGGGACTATGGCTACACCTTC	CASSPGGGQGDYGYTF
TRBJ2-3	once	.	TRBV4-3	TGCGCCAGCAGTAAAGAGGCGGGGCCAGATACGCAGTATTTT	CASSKEAGPDTQYF
TRBJ1-4	.	TRBD1	TRBV18	TGTGCCAGCTCACGGACAGGGTTCACTAATGAAAAACTGTTTTTT	CASSRTGFTNEKLFF
TRBJ2-7	.	.	TRBV11-2	TGTGCCAGCAGCTTGGCCCCCCTGGGGTACGAGCAGTACTTC	CASSLAPLGYEQYF
TRBJ2-7	.	TRBD2	TRBV6-1	TGTGCCAGCAGTGAACAGGTAGCGGGTGAGCAGTACTTC	CASSEQVAGEQYF
TRBJ1-2	.	TRBD1	TRBV25-1	TGTGCCAGCAGTGAAGCCCGAGGGGGCAGGGGGCTTGGCTACACCTTC	CASSEARGGRGLGYTF
TRBJ1-2	.	.	TRBV19	TGTGCCAGTAGCAGGAGACTAGGCTATGGCTACACCTTC	CASSRRLGYGYTF
TRBJ2-6	.	.	TRBV7-3	TGTGCCAGCAGCTTCCGGAACAGGGACTCTGGGGCCAACGTCCTGACTTTC	CASSFRNRDSGANVLTF
TRBJ2-5	.	TRBD1	TRBV19	TGTGCCAGTAGTAGGGGACAGCCAGAGACCCAGTACTTC	CASSRGQPETQYF
TRBJ2-6	.	.	TRBV5-1	TGCGCCAGCAGCTTGGATTGGACCTCGGGACGGAACTCTGGGGCCAACGTCCTGACTTTC	CASSLDWTSGRNSGANVLTF
TRBJ1-3	.	.	TRBV9	TGTGCCAGCAGCGTAGACGACAGTCCCGGAAACACCATATATTTT	CASSVDDSPGNTIYF
TRBJ1-5	.	.	TRBV15	TGTGCCACCAGCAGAGAAATTCAGGCACAGCCCCAGCATTTT	CATSREIQAQPQHF
TRBJ2-2	.	.	TRBV11-2	TGTGCCAGCAGCCCTCCCAGGGCCACCGGGGAGCTGTTTTTT	CASSPPRATGELFF
TRBJ1-5	once	.	TRBV5-3	TGTGCCAGAAGCCTGGGAGGGGGACGGGAGAGCAATCAGCCCCAGCATTTT	CARSLGGGRESNQPQHF
TRBJ1-1	.	.	TRBV4-1	TGCGCCAGCAGCCAAGGGTATAGGGAGAACACTGAAGCTTTCTTT	CASSQGYRENTEAFF
TRBJ1-1	once	.	TRBV6-5	TGTGCCAGCACCAAAAGTGCGACGGTGAACACTGAAGCTTTCTTT	CASTKSATVNTEAFF
TRBJ1-6	.	.	TRBV5-6	TGTGCCAGCAGCTTGGTCCAGGGTCGGTATAATTCACCCCTCCACTTT	CASSLVQGRYNSPLHF
TRBJ1-4	.	.	TRBV11-3	TGTGCCAGCAGCTTATCTTCCGGCGCAACTAATGAAAAACTGTTTTTT	CASSLSSGATNEKLFF
TRBJ1-1	.	TRBD1	TRBV7-3	TGTGCCAGCAGGCTTGGGGGACAGGGGGCGCGGGGCACTGAAGCTTTCTTT	CASRLGGQGARGTEAFF
TRBJ1-2	.	.	TRBV7-2	TGTGCCAGCAGCCTCGGACAGAGAGGTGGCTACACCTTC	CASSLGQRGGYTF
TRBJ2-5	once	.	TRBV3-1/TRBV3-2	TGTGCCAGCAGCCTGGGACGGTTACCTCAAGAGACCCAGTACTTC	CASSLGRLPQETQYF
TRBJ1-1	.	.	TRBV7-9	TGTGCCAGCAGCGAACTCAGGGGAGCTGAAGCTTTCTTT	CASSELRGAEAFF
TRBJ1-6	few	.	TRBV4-2	TGTGCCAGCAGCGAACAGGTCGGCCTTTATAATTCACCCCTCCACTTT	CASSEQVGLYNSPLHF
TRBJ2-7	.	.	TRBV3-1/TRBV3-2	TGTGCCAGCAGCCAAGTAGAACAGGACGCCTACGAGCAGTACTTC	CASSQVEQDAYEQYF
TRBJ1-3	large	.	TRBV6-1	TGTGCCAGCAGTGACGGCAACTCTGGAAACACCATATATTTT	CASSDGNSGNTIYF
TRBJ1-2	.	.	TRBV2	TGTGCCAGCAGCAGAGAACTTAACTATGGCTACACCTTC	CASSRELNYGYTF
TRBJ2-1	.	.	TRBV7-3	TGTGCCAGCAGCTTAAGGGGAGGCGGGTTTTACAATGAGCAGTTCTTC	CASSLRGGGFYNEQFF
TRBJ2-3	.	.	TRBV7-3	TGTGCCAGCAGCGTACAGGGAGGGGATACGCAGTATTTT	CASSVQGGDTQYF
TRBJ2-5	.	.	TRBV25-1	TGTGCCAGCAGTGAGAGGGGGTGGCGAGAGACCCAGTACTTC	CASSERGWRETQYF
TRBJ1-1	.	.	TRBV5-6	TGTGCCAGCAGCTTGTCCAGCCTTGAAGCTTTCTTT	CASSLSSLEAFF
TRBJ2-1	few	TRBD2	TRBV14	TGTGCCAGCAGCCAAGATCCCGCCAGACTAGCGGGGCGAGTCGCCACCTCGGTTGTGCAGTTCTTC	CASSQDPARLAGRVATSVVQFF
TRBJ2-6	.	.	TRBV7-9	TGTGCCAGCAGCTTAGCAGGGGGCTCTGGGGCCAACGTCCTGACTTTC	CASSLAGGSGANVLTF
TRBJ1-2	once	.	TRBV3-1/TRBV3-2	TGTGCCAGCAGCCAAGGGGTTCTAGGGGGGGCTGGCTACACCTTC	CASSQGVLGGAGYTF
TRBJ1-3	once	.	TRBV30	TGTGCCTGGAGTCGGGGAGGAAACACCATATATTTT	CAWSRGGNTIYF
TRBJ1-5	once	.	TRBV12-3/TRBV12-4	TGTGCCAGCAGCCGACAGCTCAATCAGCCCCAGCATTTT	CASSRQLNQPQHF
TRBJ2-1	.	.	TRBV14	TGTGCCAGCAGCCAAGATCGACAGGGAGGTGAGCAGTTCTTC	CASSQDRQGGEQFF
TRBJ1-1	.	.	TRBV7-2	TGTGCCAGCAGCTCGGGACGGGCGAACACTGAAGCTTTCTTT	CASSSGRANTEAFF
TRBJ2-3	.	.	TRBV7-6	TGTGCCAGCAGCCAACTGGGAGTGGCCGCGGGAGATACGCAGTATTTT	CASSQLGVAAGDTQYF
TRBJ2-7	.	.	TRBV5-6	TGTGCCAGCAGCCACCTTAATCAGGGGTCCTACGAGCAGTACTTC	CASSHLNQGSYEQYF
TRBJ1-1	.	.	TRBV14	TGTGCCAGCAGCCGCCACATCGAGGGATCTGAAGCTTTCTTT	CASSRHIEGSEAFF
TRBJ1-1	.	TRBD1	TRBV7-9	TGTGCCGGCAGCGCGACAGGGGTTTACACTGAAGCTTTCTTT	CAGSATGVYTEAFF
TRBJ1-2	once	TRBD1	TRBV5-1	TGCGCCAGCAGCCCCACAGGGGAATATGGCTACACCTTC	CASSPTGEYGYTF
TRBJ1-2	.	.	TRBV6-5	TGTGCCAGCGGGGGAGGGAGGCGAGGCTACACCTTC	CASGGGRRGYTF